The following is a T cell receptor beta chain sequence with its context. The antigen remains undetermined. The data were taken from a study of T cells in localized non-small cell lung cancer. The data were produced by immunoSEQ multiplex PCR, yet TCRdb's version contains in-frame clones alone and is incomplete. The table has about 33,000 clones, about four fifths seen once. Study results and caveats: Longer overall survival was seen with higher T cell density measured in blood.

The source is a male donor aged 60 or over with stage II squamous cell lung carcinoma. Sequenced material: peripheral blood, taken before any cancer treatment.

CDR3 nucleotide sequence: TGTGCCAGTAGTCCCCGGTTACTAGCGGGGGGGGAGTCGTCCTACAATGAGCAGTTCTTC. It is translated as CASSPRLLAGGESSYNEQFF. The rearrangement links TRBV19 to TRBJ2-1, with TRBD2 matching over 13 bases. CDR3 length: 20 residues. Per the germline V gene, CDR1 is LNHDA and CDR2 is SQIVND (reference sequence). The trim removed 5 bases at V and 1 base at J, leaving 14 bases unmatched.